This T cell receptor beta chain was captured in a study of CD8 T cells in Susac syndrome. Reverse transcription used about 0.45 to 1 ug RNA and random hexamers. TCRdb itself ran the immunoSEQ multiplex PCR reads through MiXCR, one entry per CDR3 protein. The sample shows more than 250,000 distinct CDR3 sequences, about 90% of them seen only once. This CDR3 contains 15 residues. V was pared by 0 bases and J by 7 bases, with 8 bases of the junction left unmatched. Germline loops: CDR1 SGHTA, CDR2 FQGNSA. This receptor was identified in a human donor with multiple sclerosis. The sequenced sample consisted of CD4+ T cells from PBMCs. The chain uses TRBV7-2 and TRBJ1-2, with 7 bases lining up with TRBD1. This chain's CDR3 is CASSLAFGQVGGYTF. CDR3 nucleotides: TGTGCCAGCAGCTTAGCCTTTGGACAGGTCGGTGGCTACACCTTC.